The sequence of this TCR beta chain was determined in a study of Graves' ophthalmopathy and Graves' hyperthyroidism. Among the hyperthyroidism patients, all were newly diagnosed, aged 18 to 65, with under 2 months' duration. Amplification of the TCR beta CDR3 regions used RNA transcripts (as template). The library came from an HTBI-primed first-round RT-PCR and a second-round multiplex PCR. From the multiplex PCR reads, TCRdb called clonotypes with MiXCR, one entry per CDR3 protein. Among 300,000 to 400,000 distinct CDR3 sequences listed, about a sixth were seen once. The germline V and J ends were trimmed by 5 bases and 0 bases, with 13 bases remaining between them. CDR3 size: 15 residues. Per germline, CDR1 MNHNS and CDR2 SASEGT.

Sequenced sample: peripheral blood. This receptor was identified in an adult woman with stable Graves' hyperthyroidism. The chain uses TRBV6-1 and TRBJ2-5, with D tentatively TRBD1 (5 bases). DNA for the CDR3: TGTGCCAGCAGTCGACAGCAAACGTACCAAGAGACCCAGTACTTC. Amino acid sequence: CASSRQQTYQETQYF.